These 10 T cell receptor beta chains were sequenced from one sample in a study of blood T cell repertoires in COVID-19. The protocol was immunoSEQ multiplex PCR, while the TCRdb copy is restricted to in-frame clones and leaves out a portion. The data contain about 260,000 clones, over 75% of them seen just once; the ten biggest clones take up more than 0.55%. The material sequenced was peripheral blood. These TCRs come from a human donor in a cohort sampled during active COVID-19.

DNA of the CDR3: TGTGCCGGAGCAGAGTCGTTGCTGGGACTAGCGGGAGGGACAGATACGCAGTATTTT. Translating gives CAGAESLLGLAGGTDTQYF. This chain joins TRBV2 and TRBJ2-3; 16 bases agree with TRBD2. The germline gives CDR1 SNHLY, CDR2 FYNNEI. V was pared by 11 bases and J by 3 bases, with 17 bases of the junction left unmatched. The length of the CDR3 is 19 residues.

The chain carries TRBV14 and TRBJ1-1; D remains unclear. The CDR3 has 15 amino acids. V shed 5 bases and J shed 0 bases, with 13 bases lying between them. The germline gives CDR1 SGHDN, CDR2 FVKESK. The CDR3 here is CASSLNELLNTEAFF. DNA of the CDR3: TGTGCCAGCAGCTTAAATGAACTACTGAACACTGAAGCTTTCTTT.

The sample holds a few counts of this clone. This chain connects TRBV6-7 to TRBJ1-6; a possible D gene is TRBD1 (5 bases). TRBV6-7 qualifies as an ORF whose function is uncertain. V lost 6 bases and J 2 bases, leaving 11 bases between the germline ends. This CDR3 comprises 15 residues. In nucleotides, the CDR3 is TGTGCCAGCAGGCGGGGGGATACCTATAATTCACCCCTCCACTTT. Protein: CASRRGDTYNSPLHF.

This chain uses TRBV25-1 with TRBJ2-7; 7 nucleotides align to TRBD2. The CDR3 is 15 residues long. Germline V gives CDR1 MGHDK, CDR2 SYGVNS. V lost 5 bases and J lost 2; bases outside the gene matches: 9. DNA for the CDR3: TGTGCCAGCAGTCACGTATGGAGCGGGACCTACGAGCAGTACTTC. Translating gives CASSHVWSGTYEQYF.

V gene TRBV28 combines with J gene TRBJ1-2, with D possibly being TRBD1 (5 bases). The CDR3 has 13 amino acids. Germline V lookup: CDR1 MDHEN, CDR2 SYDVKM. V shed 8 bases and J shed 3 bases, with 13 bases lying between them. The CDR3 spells CASRIGGYYGYTF. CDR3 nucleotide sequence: TGTGCCAGCCGCATCGGGGGGTACTATGGCTACACCTTC.

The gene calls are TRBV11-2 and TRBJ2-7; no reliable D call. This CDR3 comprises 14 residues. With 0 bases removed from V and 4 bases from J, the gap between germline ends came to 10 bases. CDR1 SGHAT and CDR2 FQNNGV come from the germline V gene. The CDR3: CASSLDLQRYEQYF. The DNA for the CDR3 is TGTGCCAGCAGCTTAGATCTCCAGCGATACGAGCAGTACTTC.

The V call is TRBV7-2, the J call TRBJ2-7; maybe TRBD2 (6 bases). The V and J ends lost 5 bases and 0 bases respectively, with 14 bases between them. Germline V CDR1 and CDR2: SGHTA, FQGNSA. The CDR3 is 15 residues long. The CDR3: CASSPVGSGSYEQYF. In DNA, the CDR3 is TGTGCCAGCAGCCCCGTCGGTAGCGGCTCCTACGAGCAGTACTTC.

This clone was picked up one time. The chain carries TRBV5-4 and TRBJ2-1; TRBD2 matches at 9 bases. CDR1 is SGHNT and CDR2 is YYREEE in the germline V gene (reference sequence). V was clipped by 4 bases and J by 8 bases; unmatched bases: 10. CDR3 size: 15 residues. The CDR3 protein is CASSPRGSGSYEQFF. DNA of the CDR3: TGTGCCAGCAGCCCCCGGGGTAGCGGGAGCTATGAGCAGTTCTTC.

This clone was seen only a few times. The CDR3 loop is CATSTWDRGQETQYF. CDR3 coding DNA: TGTGCCACCAGCACGTGGGACAGGGGACAAGAGACCCAGTACTTC. V gene TRBV15 combines with J gene TRBJ2-5; TRBD1 matches at 10 bases. CDR1 is LNHNV, CDR2 YYDKDF, per germline (reference sequence). V lost 4 bases to trimming and J lost 2 bases; unmatched junction nucleotides: 4. The CDR3 sequence is 15 residues long.

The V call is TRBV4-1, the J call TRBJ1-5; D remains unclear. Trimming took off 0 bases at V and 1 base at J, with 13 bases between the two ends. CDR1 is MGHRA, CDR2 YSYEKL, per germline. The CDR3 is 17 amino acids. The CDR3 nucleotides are TGCGCCAGCAGCCAAGATGTGGGTACGGGGAGCAATCAGCCCCAGCATTTT. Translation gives CASSQDVGTGSNQPQHF.